These 21 T cell receptor beta chains were sequenced from one sample in a study of T cells after yellow fever vaccination. One entry per CDR3 protein results from TCRdb running MiXCR on the 5' RACE reads. The sample shows approximately 300,000 distinct CDR3 sequences, 8.5% to 9% of them seen only once. Specimen: PBMCs, collected on the day of the first yellow fever vaccination. These receptors were taken from a man between 18 and 29 years old who received the YFV17D yellow fever vaccine.

The chain has TRBV27 and TRBJ2-3; TRBD1 matches 9 bases. The CDR3 length is 14 residues. From germline, CDR1 is MNHEY and CDR2 SMNVEV (reference sequence). The J segment lost 4 bases and the V segment lost 4 bases, leaving 3 bases of the junction unmatched. In DNA form, the CDR3 reads TGTGCCAGCAGTTCGGGACAGGGCCCAGATACGCAGTATTTT. Translating it yields CASSSGQGPDTQYF.

This clonotype was picked up many times. The J gene is TRBJ2-5, the V gene TRBV6-5; 7 bases line up with TRBD1. Losses at the gene ends were 0 bases for V and 4 bases for J; bases not matched to a gene: 5. This CDR3 spans 15 amino acids. Germline CDR1 reads MNHEY; CDR2 reads SVGAGI. DNA for the CDR3: TGTGCCAGCAGTTACTCGAGATCAGGGGGAGAGACCCAGTACTTC. Its translation is CASSYSRSGGETQYF.

The genes are TRBV5-5 and TRBJ1-2; TRBD1 aligns across 7 bases. V lost 10 bases and J lost 5; bases outside the gene matches: 11. CDR1 and CDR2 (germline): SGHKS, YYEKEE (reference sequence). This CDR3 has 13 amino acids. This chain's CDR3 is CASAFQGVYGYTF. CDR3 DNA sequence: TGTGCCTCCGCTTTCCAGGGGGTTTATGGCTACACCTTC.

This clonotype was observed a few times. The CDR3, as DNA: TGCGCCAGCAGCCGACCACTAGCGGGGGGAGCAGATGAGCAGTTCTTC. Translation gives CASSRPLAGGADEQFF. The chain employs TRBV4-3 and TRBJ2-1; 12 positions agree with TRBD2. CDR1 and CDR2 from the germline V gene are LGHNA and YSLEER. Trimming at V came to 4 bases and at J to 8 bases, leaving 9 bases not matched to a gene. CDR3 size: 16 residues.

V usage is TRBV7-8 and J usage is TRBJ2-2; 9 bases match TRBD2. Germline V gene lookup returns CDR1 SGHVS and CDR2 FQNEAQ. CDR3 length equals 17 residues. After removal of 1 base from V and 6 bases from J, the junction contained 9 bases not matched to a gene. The CDR3 reads CASSLVYAGGLSGELFF. The CDR3 region has the DNA TGTGCCAGCAGCTTAGTCTATGCGGGGGGGCTCTCCGGGGAGCTGTTTTTT.

There are many counts of this clonotype. This chain links TRBV7-2 with TRBJ2-3; D not certain. V shed 1 base and J shed 1 base, with 6 bases lying between them. This CDR3 has 14 residues. CDR1 is SGHTA and CDR2 is FQGNSA in the germline V gene. CDR3 amino acids: CASSLGFGTDTQYF. DNA for the CDR3: TGTGCCAGCAGCTTAGGTTTTGGCACAGATACGCAGTATTTT.

CDR3 coding DNA: TGTGCCAGCCTGGGGGTCTCTGGGGCCAACGTCCTGACTTTC. Translation gives CASLGVSGANVLTF. The chain recombines TRBV28 with TRBJ2-6; D might be TRBD1 or TRBD2, each matching 5 bases. The length of the CDR3 is 14 residues. Germline-derived CDR1 and CDR2 are MDHEN and SYDVKM. Trimming shortened V by 8 bases and J by 0 bases, and 8 bases separated the two germline ends.

The chain recombines TRBV5-4 with TRBJ2-3; D is perhaps TRBD2 (6 bases). The CDR3 has 15 amino acids. CDR1 is SGHNT, CDR2 YYREEE, per germline (reference sequence). Trimming cost V 3 bases and J 1 base, with 12 bases left between them. The CDR3 protein is CASSSLATGTDTQYF. DNA of the CDR3: TGTGCCAGCAGCTCGCTAGCGACAGGCACAGATACGCAGTATTTT.

This clonotype was detected a few times. The V gene is TRBV7-6, the J gene TRBJ2-1; 8 nucleotides agree with TRBD1. Germline-derived CDR1 and CDR2 are SGHVS and FNYEAQ. The CDR3 length is 13 residues. V shed 6 bases, J shed 9 bases, and the junction held 7 bases outside the gene matches. The CDR3 loop is CASSSTGDSEQFF. DNA of the CDR3: TGTGCCAGCAGTTCGACAGGGGACAGTGAGCAGTTCTTC. Based on the CDR3 plus reference TRBV7-6 and TRBJ2-1, the full variable domain is GAGVSQSPRYKVTKRGQDVALRCDPISGHVSLYWYRQALGQGPEFLTYFNYEAQQDKSGLPNDRFSAERPEGSISTLTIQRTEQRDSAMYRCASSSTGDSEQFFGPGTRLTVL.

The gene calls are TRBV6-5 and TRBJ2-1; maybe TRBD1 (5 bases). The CDR3 has 15 amino acids. Per germline, CDR1 MNHEY and CDR2 SVGAGI. The V and J ends lost 2 bases and 5 bases respectively, with 13 bases between them. For the CDR3, the DNA is TGTGCCAGCAGTTACGCCTTGGGGCCGGACAATGAGCAGTTCTTC. It translates to CASSYALGPDNEQFF.

This clonotype was found a few times. V usage is TRBV7-2 and J usage is TRBJ1-1; a weak D match, TRBD1 (5 bases). The germline V and J ends were trimmed by 1 base and 12 bases, with 15 bases remaining between them. Germline V gives CDR1 SGHTA, CDR2 FQGNSA. CDR3 length: 13 amino acids. CDR3: CASSLEWGLRPFF. The CDR3 bases are TGTGCCAGCAGCTTAGAGTGGGGGTTGAGACCTTTCTTT.

The gene calls are TRBV12-3 or TRBV12-4 and TRBJ2-5; weak D call: TRBD1 (6 bases). The CDR3 covers 13 residues. Deletions cut 3 bases from V and 4 bases from J, with 9 bases between. The CDR3 coding sequence is TGTGCCAGCAGTTTCGACAGGCTAGAGACCCAGTACTTC. This codes for CASSFDRLETQYF.

This clonotype was seen a few times. The junction departs from the called germline gene at one end, perhaps through a read error. The gene calls are TRBV7-2 and TRBJ1-1; D is unresolved. Germline V gene sequence: CDR1 SGHTA, CDR2 FQGNSA. The CDR3 totals 12 residues. The CDR3 protein is CASRLAGREAFF. Written as DNA, the CDR3 is TGTGCCAGCAGATTAGCGGGGAGGGAAGCTTTCTTT.

The V call is TRBV29-1, the J call TRBJ2-5; tentatively, D is TRBD1 (5 bases). CDR1 is SQVTM, CDR2 ANQGSEA, per germline. Trimming pared 3 bases from V and 4 bases from J, leaving 18 bases between. The CDR3 length is 15 residues. The chain's CDR3 is CSVERQGSLGETQYF. The CDR3 bases are TGCAGCGTTGAGCGGCAGGGCAGTTTAGGAGAGACCCAGTACTTC.

For the CDR3, the DNA is TGTGCCAGCAGTTTAGTTGCGGCGGCTGAAGCTTTCTTT. It is translated as CASSLVAAAEAFF. The chain is built from TRBV27 and TRBJ1-1; D ambiguous. Germline V gene sequence: CDR1 MNHEY, CDR2 SMNVEV (reference sequence). Between the trimmed V and J ends, which lost 2 bases and 6 bases, there was a span of 10 bases. The CDR3 is 13 amino acids.

This clonotype came up a few times. The V call is TRBV3-1, the J call TRBJ1-1; D possibly corresponds to TRBD1 (5 bases). Trimming left V 4 bases short and J 6 bases short, with 15 bases between. CDR3 length: 14 amino acids. CDR1 LGHDT and CDR2 YNNKEL come from the germline V gene (reference sequence). The CDR3 DNA reads TGTGCCAGCAGCCTTCCCTTGGCAGGGTCTGAAGCTTTCTTT. Translation gives CASSLPLAGSEAFF.

This clonotype has only a few counts. This chain connects TRBV7-9 to TRBJ2-5; D call uncertain. V was cut by 5 bases and J by 4 bases, with 11 bases left in between. CDR3 length: 13 residues. Germline V lookup: CDR1 SEHNR, CDR2 FQNEAQ (reference sequence). CDR3 residues: CASSPDDLETQYF. CDR3 nucleotides: TGTGCCAGCAGCCCCGACGATTTAGAGACCCAGTACTTC.

The CDR3 coding sequence is TGTGCCACCAGTGACGAGGGGAACTATGGCTACACCTTC. Its protein product is CATSDEGNYGYTF. The J gene is TRBJ1-2, the V gene TRBV24-1; D possibly corresponds to TRBD1 (5 bases). Germline V lookup: CDR1 KGHDR, CDR2 SFDVKD. This CDR3 contains 13 residues. The V gene lost 4 bases and the J gene lost 2 bases, with 7 bases spanning the gap.

The rearrangement uses TRBV5-1 and TRBJ2-3; 8 bases match TRBD1. Germline V gene data show CDR1 as SGHRS and CDR2 as YFSETQ. The V gene end was trimmed by 4 bases and the J gene end by 1 base; junction bases not matched to a gene: 8. CDR3 length: 16 residues. As DNA, the CDR3 is TGCGCCAGCAGCAATCCACCGGGACAGGGCACAGATACGCAGTATTTT. This encodes CASSNPPGQGTDTQYF. Complete variable domain (other parts from reference TRBV5-1 and TRBJ2-3): KAGVTQTPRYLIKTRGQQVTLSCSPISGHRSVSWYQQTPGQGLQFLFEYFSETQRNKGNFPGRFSGRQFSNSRSEMNVSTLELGDSALYLCASSNPPGQGTDTQYFGPGTRLTVL.

This clonotype was observed a few times. The chain uses TRBV5-1 and TRBJ1-1; possible D gene TRBD1, 5 bases. The ends were cut back, 1 base at V and 1 base at J, with 8 bases in the middle. Germline assignment: CDR1 SGHRS and CDR2 YFSETQ. The length of the CDR3 is 14 residues. As DNA, the CDR3 is TGCGCCAGCAGCTTGACGACAGAGAACACTGAAGCTTTCTTT. This translates into CASSLTTENTEAFF. Using reference TRBV5-1 and TRBJ1-1 for the parts outside the CDR3, the full variable domain is KAGVTQTPRYLIKTRGQQVTLSCSPISGHRSVSWYQQTPGQGLQFLFEYFSETQRNKGNFPGRFSGRQFSNSRSEMNVSTLELGDSALYLCASSLTTENTEAFFGQGTRLTVV.

This clonotype was seen ten or more times. The chain combines TRBV20-1 with TRBJ1-1, with D perhaps TRBD1 (5 bases). Germline lookup yields CDR1 DFQATT and CDR2 SNEGSKA (reference sequence). The CDR3 runs 14 residues. Trimming pared 5 bases from V and 2 bases from J, leaving 15 bases between. The CDR3 protein is CSAGGNHGNTEAFF. CDR3 DNA sequence: TGCAGTGCTGGGGGAAACCACGGAAACACTGAAGCTTTCTTT.